A selection of T cell receptor beta chains follows, all from one sample in a study of glioma-infiltrating T cells. TCRdb called the multiplex PCR reads again in MiXCR, with one record for every CDR3 protein. This sample yields roughly 100,000 distinct CDR3 sequences, of which 25% to 35% are seen a single time; 44% belongs to the top ten. Sequenced input: glioma tissue, nonneoplastic brain tissue, or PBMCs (not recorded which). Receptors originate from a human donor with low-grade glioma or glioblastoma, undergoing nonglioma brain surgery, or in good health (not recorded which). Each CDR3 is given with its conserved first and last residue. Each record gives: J gene, V gene, clone size, D gene, CDR3 length, CDR3 DNA, CDR3 protein. D genes are given only for firm matches. Not every row has a clone size; where given, it reads once, few, many or a size class.

>TRBJ1-1|TRBV30|NA|NA|17
TGTGCCTGGAGGTTTGGCAGGGGCCCCCGCCGGAACACTGAAGCTTTCTTT
CAWRFGRGPRRNTEAFF
>TRBJ2-3|TRBV12-3/TRBV12-4|NA|TRBD2|17
TGTGCCAGCAGTTTCAGGCGGGGGGGCACTTCGGCAGATACGCAGTATTTT
CASSFRRGGTSADTQYF
>TRBJ2-7|TRBV12-3/TRBV12-4|NA|NA|14
TGTGCCAGCAGTTTAGTCGCACTAGCCGACGAGCAGTACTTC
CASSLVALADEQYF
>TRBJ2-1|TRBV9|NA|NA|16
TGTGCCAGCAGCGTAGGGGACTCGGAAAACTACAATGAGCAGTTCTTC
CASSVGDSENYNEQFF
>TRBJ2-7|TRBV11-2|NA|NA|12
TGTGCCAGCAGAGGGCCAACCTACGAGCAGTACTTC
CASRGPTYEQYF
>TRBJ1-5|TRBV7-6|few|TRBD1|16
TGTGCCAGCAGCTTTGACCCCGGGACAGGTTATCAGCCCCAGCATTTT
CASSFDPGTGYQPQHF
>TRBJ2-7|TRBV7-3|NA|TRBD1|14
TGTGCCAGCAGCTTAACTTTACAGGGGGGCGAGCAGTACTTC
CASSLTLQGGEQYF
>TRBJ2-3|TRBV28|many|TRBD1|15
TGTGCCAGCAGTCCTCCGGGACAGGGAACAGATACGCAGTATTTT
CASSPPGQGTDTQYF
>TRBJ2-5|TRBV19|many|NA|14
TGTGCCAGTAGGTCGGCAGATTTAATGGAGACCCAGTACTTC
CASRSADLMETQYF
>TRBJ1-6|TRBV7-2|many|NA|13
TGTGCCAGCAGCTTCACCAGGGTTTCACCCCTCCACTTT
CASSFTRVSPLHF
>TRBJ1-1|TRBV20-1|many|NA|15
TGCAGTGCTCGACAGAGACCCCGTCTTGACACTGAAGCTTTCTTT
CSARQRPRLDTEAFF
>TRBJ2-5|TRBV6-1|few|NA|14
TGTGCCAGCAGTCCTGGGGCAGAACAAGAGACCCAGTACTTC
CASSPGAEQETQYF
>TRBJ2-3|TRBV2|few|TRBD1|13
TGTGCCTGCGGACAGGGGCGCACAGATACGCAGTATTTT
CACGQGRTDTQYF
>TRBJ2-3|TRBV6-1|NA|NA|15
TGTGCCAGCAGTCCCTGGACGAATGGCGCAGATACGCAGTATTTT
CASSPWTNGADTQYF
>TRBJ2-5|TRBV12-3/TRBV12-4|few|NA|14
TGTGCCAGCAGTTTGTCCGAACTCCTACAGACCCAGTACTTC
CASSLSELLQTQYF
>TRBJ1-1|TRBV29-1|NA|NA|11
TGCAGAGTCCCAGCGAACACTAAAGCTTTCTTT
CRVPANTKAFF
>TRBJ1-3|TRBV28|NA|NA|14
TGTGCCAGCGGGGCCACGAACTCTGTAAACACCATATATTTT
CASGATNSVNTIYF
>TRBJ2-1|TRBV19|NA|NA|13
TGTGCCAGTAGTATACCCTCCTACAATGAGCAGTTCTTC
CASSIPSYNEQFF
>TRBJ2-5|TRBV3-1|many|NA|12
TGTGCCAGCAGCCAAGATACAGCCACCCAGTACTTC
CASSQDTATQYF
>TRBJ2-7|TRBV2|NA|TRBD2|16
TGTGCCAGCAAAGTTAGCGGGGGGGCCGGAGGCTACGAGCAGTACTTC
CASKVSGGAGGYEQYF
>TRBJ1-4|TRBV29-1|many|NA|11
TGCAGCGTTGGGGACAATGAAAAACTGTTTTTT
CSVGDNEKLFF
>TRBJ1-4|TRBV2|NA|TRBD1|14
TGTGCCAGCAGGTCCGGGACAGGAAGTGAAAAACTGTTTTTT
CASRSGTGSEKLFF
>TRBJ2-3|TRBV13|NA|TRBD2|15
TGTGCCAGCAGACGTAGCGGGGAGCGCACAGATACGCAGTATTTT
CASRRSGERTDTQYF
>TRBJ1-4|TRBV20-1|many|TRBD1|15
TGCAGTGCTGAGGGGGCCGGGACAGGGAATGAAAAACTGTTTTTT
CSAEGAGTGNEKLFF
>TRBJ2-1|TRBV5-4|many|NA|12
TGTGCCAGCAACCGACAAGCAGATGAGCAGTTCTTC
CASNRQADEQFF
>TRBJ2-5|TRBV12-3/TRBV12-4|NA|NA|14
TGTGCCAGCAGTTTAGGACTAGGGGGAGAGACCCAGTACTTC
CASSLGLGGETQYF